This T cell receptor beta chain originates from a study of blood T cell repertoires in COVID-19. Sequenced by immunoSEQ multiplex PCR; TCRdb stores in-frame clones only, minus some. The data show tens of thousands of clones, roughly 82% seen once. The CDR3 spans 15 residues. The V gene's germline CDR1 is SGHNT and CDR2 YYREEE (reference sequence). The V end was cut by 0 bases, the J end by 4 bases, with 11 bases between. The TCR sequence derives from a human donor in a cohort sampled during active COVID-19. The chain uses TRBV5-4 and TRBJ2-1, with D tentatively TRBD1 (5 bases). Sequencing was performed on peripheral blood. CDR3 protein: CASSLGGSFYNEQFF. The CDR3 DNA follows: TGTGCCAGCAGCTTGGGGGGCTCCTTTTACAATGAGCAGTTCTTC.